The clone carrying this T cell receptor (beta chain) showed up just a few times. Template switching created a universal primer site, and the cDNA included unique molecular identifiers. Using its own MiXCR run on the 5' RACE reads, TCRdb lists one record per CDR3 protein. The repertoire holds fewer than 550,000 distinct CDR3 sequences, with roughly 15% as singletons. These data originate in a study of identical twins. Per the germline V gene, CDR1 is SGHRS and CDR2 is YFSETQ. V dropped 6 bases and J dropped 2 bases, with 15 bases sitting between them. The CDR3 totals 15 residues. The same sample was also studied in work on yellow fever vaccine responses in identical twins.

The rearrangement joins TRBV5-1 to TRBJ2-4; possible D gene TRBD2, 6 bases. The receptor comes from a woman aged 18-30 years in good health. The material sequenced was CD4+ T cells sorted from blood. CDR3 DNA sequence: TGCGCCAGCACCATCGGTAGCGGATCCAAAAACATTCAGTACTTC. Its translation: CASTIGSGSKNIQYF.